This TCR beta chain is from a study of early T cells in non-severe SARS-CoV-2 infection. For the study at large: Sequenced bulk RNA came from whole blood that was unsorted, and chains were unpaired.

Individual cDNA molecules were tagged with unique molecular identifiers. TCRdb passed the 5' RACE reads through MiXCR, listing each CDR3 protein once. This table holds approximately 73,000 distinct CDR3 sequences, roughly 13% found once. Study-level results: Matching with VDJdb favored anti-spike CD8 responses (missing private and CD4 specificities).

Worth noting for this clonotype: The antigen remains undetermined.

Sample: whole blood. The TCR originated in an adult who was a healthcare worker with PCR-confirmed SARS-CoV-2 infection or an uninfected control (not recorded which).

The CDR3 DNA reads as TGTGCCAGCAGTTACTCGCGGCCCACTGACGAGCAGTACTTC. Translated: CASSYSRPTDEQYF. The chain combines TRBV6-5 with TRBJ2-7; D not certain. Germline V CDR1 and CDR2: MNHEY, SVGAGI. CDR3 length: 14 amino acids. The germline V and J ends were trimmed by 0 bases and 5 bases, with 11 bases remaining between them.